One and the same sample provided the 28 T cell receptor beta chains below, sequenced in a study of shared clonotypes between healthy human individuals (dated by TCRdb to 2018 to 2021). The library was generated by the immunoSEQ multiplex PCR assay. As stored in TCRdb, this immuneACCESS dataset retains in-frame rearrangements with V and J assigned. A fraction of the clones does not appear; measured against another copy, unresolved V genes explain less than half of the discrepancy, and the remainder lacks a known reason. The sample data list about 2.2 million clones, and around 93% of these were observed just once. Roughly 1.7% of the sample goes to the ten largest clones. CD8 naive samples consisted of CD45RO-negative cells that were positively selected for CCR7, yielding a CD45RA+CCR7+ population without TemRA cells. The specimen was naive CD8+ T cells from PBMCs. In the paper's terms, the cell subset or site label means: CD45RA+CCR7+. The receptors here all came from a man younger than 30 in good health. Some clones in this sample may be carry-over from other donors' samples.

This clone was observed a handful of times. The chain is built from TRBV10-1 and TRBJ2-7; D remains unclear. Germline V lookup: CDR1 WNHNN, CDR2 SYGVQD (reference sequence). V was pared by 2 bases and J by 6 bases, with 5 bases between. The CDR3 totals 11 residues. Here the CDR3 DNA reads TGCGCCAGCAGTGAGGGTTTCGAGCAGTACTTC. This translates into CASSEGFEQYF.

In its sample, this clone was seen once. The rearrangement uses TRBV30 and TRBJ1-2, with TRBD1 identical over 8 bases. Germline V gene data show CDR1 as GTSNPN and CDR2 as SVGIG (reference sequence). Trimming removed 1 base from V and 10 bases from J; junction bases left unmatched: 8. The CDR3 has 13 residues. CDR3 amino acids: CAWSGQGAWNYTF. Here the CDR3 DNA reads TGTGCCTGGAGTGGTCAGGGGGCGTGGAACTACACCTTC.

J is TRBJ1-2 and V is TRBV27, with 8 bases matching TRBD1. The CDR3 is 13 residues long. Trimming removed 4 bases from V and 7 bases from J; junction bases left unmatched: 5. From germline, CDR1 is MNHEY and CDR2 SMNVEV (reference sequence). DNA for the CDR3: TGTGCCAGCAGTTCGACAGGGGTGGGTGGCTACACCTTC. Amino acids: CASSSTGVGGYTF.

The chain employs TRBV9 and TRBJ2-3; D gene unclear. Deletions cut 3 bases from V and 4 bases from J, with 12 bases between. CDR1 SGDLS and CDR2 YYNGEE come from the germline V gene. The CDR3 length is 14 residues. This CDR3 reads CASSEGPRPDTQYF. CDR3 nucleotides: TGTGCCAGCAGCGAAGGGCCGAGGCCAGATACGCAGTATTTT. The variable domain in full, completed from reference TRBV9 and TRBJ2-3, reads DSGVTQTPKHLITATGQRVTLRCSPRSGDLSVYWYQQSLDQGLQFLIQYYNGEERAKGNILERFSAQQFPDLHSELNLSSLELGDSALYFCASSEGPRPDTQYFGPGTRLTVL.

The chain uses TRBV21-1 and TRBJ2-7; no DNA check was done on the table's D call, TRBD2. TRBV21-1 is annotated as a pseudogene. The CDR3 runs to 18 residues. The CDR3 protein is CASSKGNRGWALTYEQYF. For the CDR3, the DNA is TGTGCCAGCAGCAAAGGGAATAGAGGGTGGGCTTTAACCTACGAGCAGTACTTC.

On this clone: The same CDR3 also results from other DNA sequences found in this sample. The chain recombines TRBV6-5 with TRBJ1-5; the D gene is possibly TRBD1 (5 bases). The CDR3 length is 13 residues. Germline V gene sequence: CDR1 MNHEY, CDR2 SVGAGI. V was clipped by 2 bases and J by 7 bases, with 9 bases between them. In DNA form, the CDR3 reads TGTGCCAGCAGTTACAGGGGAGGCCAGCCCCAGCATTTT. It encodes CASSYRGGQPQHF.

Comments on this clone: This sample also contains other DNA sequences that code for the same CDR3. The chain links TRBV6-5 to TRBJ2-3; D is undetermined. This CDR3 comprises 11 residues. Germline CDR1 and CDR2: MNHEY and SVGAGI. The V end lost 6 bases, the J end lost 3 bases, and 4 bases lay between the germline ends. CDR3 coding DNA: TGTGCCAGCAGGCAAACAGATACGCAGTATTTT. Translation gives CASRQTDTQYF.

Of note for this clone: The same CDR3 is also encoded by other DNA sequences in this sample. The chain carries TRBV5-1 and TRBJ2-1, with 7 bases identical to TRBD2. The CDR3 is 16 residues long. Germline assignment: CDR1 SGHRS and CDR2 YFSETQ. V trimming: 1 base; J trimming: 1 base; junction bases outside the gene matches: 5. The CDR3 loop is CASSLSWGGSYNEQFF. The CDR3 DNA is TGCGCCAGCAGCTTGAGTTGGGGGGGATCCTACAATGAGCAGTTCTTC.

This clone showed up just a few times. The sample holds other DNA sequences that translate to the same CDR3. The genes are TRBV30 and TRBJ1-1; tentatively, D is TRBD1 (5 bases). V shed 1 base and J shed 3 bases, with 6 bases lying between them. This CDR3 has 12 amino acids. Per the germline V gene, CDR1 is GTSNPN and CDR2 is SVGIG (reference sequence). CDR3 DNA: TGTGCCTGGAGTGGGGACTACACTGAAGCTTTCTTT. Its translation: CAWSGDYTEAFF.

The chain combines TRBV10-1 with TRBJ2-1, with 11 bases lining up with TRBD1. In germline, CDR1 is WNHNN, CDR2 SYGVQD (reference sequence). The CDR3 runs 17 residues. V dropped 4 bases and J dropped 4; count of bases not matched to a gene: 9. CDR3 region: CASSGTGGFAFYNEQFF. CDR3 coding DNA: TGCGCCAGCAGTGGGACAGGGGGCTTCGCGTTTTACAATGAGCAGTTCTTC.

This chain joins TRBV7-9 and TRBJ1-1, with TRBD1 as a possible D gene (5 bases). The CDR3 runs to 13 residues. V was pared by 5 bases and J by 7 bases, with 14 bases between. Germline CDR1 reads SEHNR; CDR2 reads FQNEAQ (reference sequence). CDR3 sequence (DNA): TGTGCCAGCAGCCGCGGGGGGGATGGTGAAGCTTTCTTT. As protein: CASSRGGDGEAFF.

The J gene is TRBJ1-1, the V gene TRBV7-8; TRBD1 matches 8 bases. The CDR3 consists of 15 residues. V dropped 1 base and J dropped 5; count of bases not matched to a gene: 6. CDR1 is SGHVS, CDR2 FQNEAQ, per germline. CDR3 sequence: CASSLDARGLTEAFF. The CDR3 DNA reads TGTGCCAGCAGCTTAGACGCCAGGGGGCTAACTGAAGCTTTCTTT.

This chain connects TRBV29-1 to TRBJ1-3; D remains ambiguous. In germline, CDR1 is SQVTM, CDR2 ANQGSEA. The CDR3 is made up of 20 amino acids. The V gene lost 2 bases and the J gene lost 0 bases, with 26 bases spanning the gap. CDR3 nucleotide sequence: TGCAGCGTTGAAAAAAAGTTAAAATGGGTATTGCCGCGCTCTGGAAACACCATATATTTT. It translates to CSVEKKLKWVLPRSGNTIYF.

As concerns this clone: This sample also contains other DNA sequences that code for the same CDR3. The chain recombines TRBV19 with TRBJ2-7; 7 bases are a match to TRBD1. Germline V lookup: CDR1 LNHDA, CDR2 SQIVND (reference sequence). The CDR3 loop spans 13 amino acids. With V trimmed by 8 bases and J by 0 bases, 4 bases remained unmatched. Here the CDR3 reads CASSGTVSYEQYF. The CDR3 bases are TGTGCCAGTTCCGGGACAGTCTCCTACGAGCAGTACTTC.

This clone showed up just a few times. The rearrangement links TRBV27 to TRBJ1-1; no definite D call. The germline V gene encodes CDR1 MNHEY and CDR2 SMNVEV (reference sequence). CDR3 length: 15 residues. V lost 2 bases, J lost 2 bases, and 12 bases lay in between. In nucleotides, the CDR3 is TGTGCCAGCAGTTTAAACCCGTCTTTTAACACTGAAGCTTTCTTT. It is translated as CASSLNPSFNTEAFF.

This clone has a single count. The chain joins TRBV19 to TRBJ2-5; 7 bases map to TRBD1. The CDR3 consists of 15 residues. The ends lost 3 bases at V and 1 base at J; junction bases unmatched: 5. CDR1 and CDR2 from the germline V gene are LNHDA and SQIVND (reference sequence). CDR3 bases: TGTGCCAGTAGTATCATGACAGGGCCCCAAGAGACCCAGTACTTC. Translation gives CASSIMTGPQETQYF. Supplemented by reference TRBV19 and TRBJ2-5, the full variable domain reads DGGITQSPKYLFRKEGQNVTLSCEQNLNHDAMYWYRQDPGQGLRLIYYSQIVNDFQKGDIAEGYSVSREKKESFPLTVTSAQKNPTAFYLCASSIMTGPQETQYFGPGTRLLVL.

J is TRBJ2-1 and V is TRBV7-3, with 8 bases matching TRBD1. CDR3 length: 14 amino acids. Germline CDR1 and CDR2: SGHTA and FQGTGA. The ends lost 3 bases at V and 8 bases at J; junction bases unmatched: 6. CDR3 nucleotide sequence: TGTGCCAGCAGCTTTATCGGACAGGGCGATGAGCAGTTCTTC. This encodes CASSFIGQGDEQFF.

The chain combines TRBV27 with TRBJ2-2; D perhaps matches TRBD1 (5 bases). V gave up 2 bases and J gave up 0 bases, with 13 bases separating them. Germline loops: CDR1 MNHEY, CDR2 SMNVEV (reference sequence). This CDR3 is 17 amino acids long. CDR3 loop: CASSLGWTRANTGELFF. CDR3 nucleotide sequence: TGTGCCAGCAGTTTAGGCTGGACACGAGCGAACACCGGGGAGCTGTTTTTT.

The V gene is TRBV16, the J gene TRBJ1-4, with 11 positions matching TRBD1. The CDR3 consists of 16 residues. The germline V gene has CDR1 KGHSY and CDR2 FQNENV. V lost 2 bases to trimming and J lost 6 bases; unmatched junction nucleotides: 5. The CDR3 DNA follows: TGTGCCAGCAGCCAAAGGAGGGGACAGGGGGATGAAAAACTGTTTTTT. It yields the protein CASSQRRGQGDEKLFF.

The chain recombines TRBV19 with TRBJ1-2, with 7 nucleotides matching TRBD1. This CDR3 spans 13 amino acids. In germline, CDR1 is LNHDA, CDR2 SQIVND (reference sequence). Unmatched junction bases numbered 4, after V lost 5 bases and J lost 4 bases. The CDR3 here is CASSSRTGYGYTF. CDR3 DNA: TGTGCCAGTAGTTCCCGGACAGGCTATGGCTACACCTTC.

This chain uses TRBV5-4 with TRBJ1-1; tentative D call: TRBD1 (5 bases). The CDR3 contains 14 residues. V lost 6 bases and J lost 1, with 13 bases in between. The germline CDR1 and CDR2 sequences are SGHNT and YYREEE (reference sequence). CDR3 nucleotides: TGTGCCAGCACCTTATTTGGGGGGAACACTGAAGCTTTCTTT. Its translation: CASTLFGGNTEAFF. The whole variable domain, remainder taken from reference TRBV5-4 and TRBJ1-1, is ETGVTQSPTHLIKTRGQQVTLRCSSQSGHNTVSWYQQALGQGPQFIFQYYREEENGRGNFPPRFSGLQFPNYSSELNVNALELDDSALYLCASTLFGGNTEAFFGQGTRLTVV.

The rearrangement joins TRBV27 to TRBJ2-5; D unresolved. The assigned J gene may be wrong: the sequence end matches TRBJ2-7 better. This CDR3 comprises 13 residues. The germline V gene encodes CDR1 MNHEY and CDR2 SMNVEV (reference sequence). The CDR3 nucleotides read TGTGCCAGCAGTTTATCGGGCTCCTACGAGCAGTACTTC. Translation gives CASSLSGSYEQYF.

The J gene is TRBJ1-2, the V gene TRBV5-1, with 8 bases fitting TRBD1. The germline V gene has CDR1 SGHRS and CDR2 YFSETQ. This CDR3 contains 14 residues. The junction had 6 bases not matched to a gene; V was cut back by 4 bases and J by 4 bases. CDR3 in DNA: TGCGCCAGCAGCAACGGGACAGGCCTCTATGGCTACACCTTC. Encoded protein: CASSNGTGLYGYTF.

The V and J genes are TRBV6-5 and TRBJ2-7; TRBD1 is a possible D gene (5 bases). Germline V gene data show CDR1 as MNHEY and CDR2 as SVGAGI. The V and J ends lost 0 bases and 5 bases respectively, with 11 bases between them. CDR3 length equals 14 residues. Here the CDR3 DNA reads TGTGCCAGCAGTTACTCGATCAGGGATCACGAGCAGTACTTC. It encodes CASSYSIRDHEQYF.

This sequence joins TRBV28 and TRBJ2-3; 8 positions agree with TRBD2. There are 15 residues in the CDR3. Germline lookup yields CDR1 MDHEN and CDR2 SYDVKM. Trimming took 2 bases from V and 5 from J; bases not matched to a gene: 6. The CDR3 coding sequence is TGTGCCAGCAGTTTACCGGGAGGGCCCGTAGATACGCAGTATTTT. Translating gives CASSLPGGPVDTQYF.

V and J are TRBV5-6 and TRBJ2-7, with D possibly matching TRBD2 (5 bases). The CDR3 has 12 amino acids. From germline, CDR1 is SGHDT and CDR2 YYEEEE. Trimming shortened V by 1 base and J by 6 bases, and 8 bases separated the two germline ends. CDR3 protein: CASSLSRGEQYF. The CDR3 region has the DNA TGTGCCAGCAGCTTGAGCCGGGGCGAGCAGTACTTC.

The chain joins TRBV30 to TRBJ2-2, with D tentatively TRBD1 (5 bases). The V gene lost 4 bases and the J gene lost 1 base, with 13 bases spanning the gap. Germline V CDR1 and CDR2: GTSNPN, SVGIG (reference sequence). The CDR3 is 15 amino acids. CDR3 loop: CAWKWGLGNTGELFF. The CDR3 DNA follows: TGTGCCTGGAAGTGGGGCTTGGGGAACACCGGGGAGCTGTTTTTT.

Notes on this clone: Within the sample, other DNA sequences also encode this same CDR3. CDR3 sequence: CASSLDRANQPQHF. The CDR3 region has the DNA TGTGCCAGCAGCTTAGACAGGGCCAATCAGCCCCAGCATTTT. The rearrangement joins TRBV7-2 to TRBJ1-5; tentatively, D is TRBD1 (6 bases). This CDR3 has 14 amino acids. V lost 1 base to trimming and J lost 3 bases, with 7 bases between them. Germline V lookup: CDR1 SGHTA, CDR2 FQGNSA.